This is a list of T cell receptor beta chains from one sample in a study of blood T cell repertoires in COVID-19. Produced via immunoSEQ multiplex PCR; TCRdb's table is partial and in-frame only. The data hold 70,000 or so clones, with over 65% observed a single time. Sequencing input: peripheral blood. These receptors all come from a woman in her seventies with acute or convalescent COVID-19. CDR3s include the opening cysteine and the closing phenylalanine or tryptophan. The order of the fields is D gene, J gene, clone size, V gene, CDR3 protein, CDR3 DNA. A D gene is named only where the DNA matches it firmly. Clone sizes are given selectively: once, few, many, or a class where the clone is expanded.

D: -
J: TRBJ1-2
size: -
V: TRBV20-1
CDR3: CSARDPYGYTF
DNA: TGCAGTGCTCGAGACCCTTATGGCTACACCTTC

D: -
J: TRBJ2-5
size: -
V: TRBV30
CDR3: CAWSVLGETQYF
DNA: TGTGCCTGGAGTGTACTAGGGGAGACCCAGTACTTC

D: -
J: TRBJ1-1
size: -
V: TRBV12-3/TRBV12-4
CDR3: CASSPGNYPEAFF
DNA: TGTGCCAGCAGTCCGGGGAATTACCCTGAAGCTTTCTTT

D: TRBD1
J: TRBJ1-5
size: -
V: TRBV3-1/TRBV3-2
CDR3: CASSQTGGTNQPQHF
DNA: TGTGCCAGCAGCCAAACAGGGGGCACGAATCAGCCCCAGCATTTT

D: -
J: TRBJ1-4
size: -
V: TRBV4-1
CDR3: CASSQDHTGNNEKLFF
DNA: TGCGCCAGCAGCCAAGATCACACAGGGAACAATGAAAAACTGTTTTTT

D: TRBD1
J: TRBJ2-2
size: -
V: TRBV7-2
CDR3: CASSRDRANTGELFF
DNA: TGTGCCAGCAGCCGGGACAGGGCGAACACCGGGGAGCTGTTTTTT

D: TRBD2
J: TRBJ2-7
size: -
V: TRBV5-1
CDR3: CASNSVLAGVSEQYF
DNA: TGCGCCAGCAACTCCGTACTAGCGGGAGTCTCCGAGCAGTACTTC

D: -
J: TRBJ1-5
size: -
V: TRBV19
CDR3: CASSIRQGNQPQHF
DNA: TGTGCCAGTAGTATAAGGCAGGGGAATCAGCCCCAGCATTTT

D: -
J: TRBJ2-2
size: -
V: TRBV10-1
CDR3: CASRPGEGETGELFF
DNA: TGCGCCAGCAGACCTGGAGAGGGAGAAACCGGGGAGCTGTTTTTT

D: -
J: TRBJ1-2
size: -
V: TRBV28
CDR3: CASSLVVGEDGYTF
DNA: TGTGCCAGCAGTTTGGTGGTGGGGGAGGACGGCTACACCTTC

D: TRBD1
J: TRBJ1-6
size: -
V: TRBV7-3
CDR3: CASSHGQGNSPLHF
DNA: TGTGCCAGCAGCCACGGACAGGGGAATTCACCCCTCCACTTT

D: TRBD1
J: TRBJ2-7
size: -
V: TRBV7-2
CDR3: CASSLGVTGQGAYEQYF
DNA: TGTGCCAGCAGCTTAGGAGTGACAGGACAGGGGGCGTACGAGCAGTACTTC

D: TRBD2
J: TRBJ2-1
size: -
V: TRBV7-9
CDR3: CASSPLRREGSQNEQFF
DNA: TGTGCCAGCAGCCCGTTACGGAGGGAGGGTAGTCAAAATGAGCAGTTCTTC

D: -
J: TRBJ1-5
size: -
V: TRBV7-2
CDR3: CASSLVVDQPQHF
DNA: TGTGCCAGCAGCTTAGTGGTAGATCAGCCCCAGCATTTT

D: -
J: TRBJ1-1
size: few
V: TRBV7-8
CDR3: CASSPAVEAFF
DNA: TGTGCCAGCAGCCCGGCGGTAGAAGCTTTCTTT

D: -
J: TRBJ1-4
size: -
V: TRBV27
CDR3: CASRGHPTNEKLFF
DNA: TGTGCCAGCAGGGGACATCCAACTAATGAAAAACTGTTTTTT

D: TRBD1
J: TRBJ1-2
size: -
V: TRBV28
CDR3: CASSLGLGTGNYGYTF
DNA: TGTGCCAGCAGTTTGGGCCTTGGGACAGGGAACTATGGCTACACCTTC

D: TRBD1
J: TRBJ1-1
size: -
V: TRBV30
CDR3: CACKHQGATGAFF
DNA: TGTGCCTGTAAGCACCAGGGGGCCACTGGAGCTTTCTTT

D: -
J: TRBJ2-7
size: -
V: TRBV14
CDR3: CASSHQDHRLGPQYF
DNA: TGTGCCAGCAGCCACCAAGACCACAGGTTAGGACCGCAGTACTTC

D: -
J: TRBJ1-5
size: -
V: TRBV6-2/TRBV6-3
CDR3: CASSYGFRGLGNQPQHF
DNA: TGTGCCAGCAGTTACGGTTTTAGGGGATTGGGCAATCAGCCCCAGCATTTT

D: TRBD1
J: TRBJ1-2
size: -
V: TRBV5-1
CDR3: CASQGAQGYTF
DNA: TGCGCCAGCCAGGGGGCTCAGGGCTACACCTTC

D: -
J: TRBJ2-3
size: -
V: TRBV9
CDR3: CASSSGGGPDTQYF
DNA: TGTGCCAGCAGCAGCGGAGGGGGCCCAGATACGCAGTATTTT

D: -
J: TRBJ1-2
size: -
V: TRBV2
CDR3: CASSVKQNYGYTF
DNA: TGTGCCAGCAGCGTAAAACAGAACTATGGCTACACCTTC

D: TRBD1
J: TRBJ1-1
size: -
V: TRBV29-1
CDR3: CSVEVSRGHTEAFF
DNA: TGCAGCGTTGAGGTGTCCAGGGGGCACACTGAAGCTTTCTTT

D: -
J: TRBJ1-6
size: -
V: TRBV5-6
CDR3: CASSLASGSYNSPLHF
DNA: TGTGCCAGCAGCTTGGCCAGCGGCAGTTATAATTCACCCCTCCACTTT

D: TRBD2
J: TRBJ2-1
size: -
V: TRBV29-1
CDR3: CSELAGGFNEQFF
DNA: TGCAGCGAACTAGCGGGAGGATTCAATGAGCAGTTCTTC

D: TRBD1
J: TRBJ2-1
size: -
V: TRBV5-1
CDR3: CASSSMGQGNYNEQFF
DNA: TGCGCCAGCAGCTCAATGGGACAGGGTAACTACAATGAGCAGTTCTTC

D: -
J: TRBJ1-1
size: -
V: TRBV15
CDR3: CATSRGDSTEAFF
DNA: TGTGCCACCAGCAGAGGCGACAGCACTGAAGCTTTCTTT

D: TRBD2
J: TRBJ2-5
size: -
V: TRBV11-2
CDR3: CASSLNAGFASGQETQYF
DNA: TGTGCCAGCAGCTTAAATGCCGGGTTCGCTAGCGGGCAAGAGACCCAGTACTTC

D: -
J: TRBJ1-2
size: few
V: TRBV5-6
CDR3: CASSPSPGGRGGYTF
DNA: TGTGCCAGCAGCCCCTCGCCGGGGGGCCGAGGTGGCTACACCTTC

D: -
J: TRBJ2-7
size: -
V: TRBV11-2
CDR3: CASSLVPGGPLRAKAQYF
DNA: TGTGCCAGCAGCTTAGTGCCAGGGGGGCCTCTACGAGCTAAGGCGCAGTACTTC

D: TRBD1
J: TRBJ1-6
size: -
V: TRBV5-6
CDR3: CASSLAPGGNSPLHF
DNA: TGTGCCAGCAGCTTGGCTCCAGGGGGAAATTCACCCCTCCACTTT

D: -
J: TRBJ1-1
size: -
V: TRBV12-3/TRBV12-4
CDR3: CASSLREEAFF
DNA: TGTGCCAGCAGTTTGAGGGAGGAAGCTTTCTTT

D: -
J: TRBJ1-2
size: many
V: TRBV9
CDR3: CASRAGESSYGYTF
DNA: TGTGCCAGCAGGGCAGGGGAATCTAGCTATGGCTACACCTTC

D: -
J: TRBJ1-1
size: -
V: TRBV14
CDR3: CASSQDTGVPNTEAFF
DNA: TGTGCCAGCAGCCAAGATACGGGGGTGCCGAACACTGAAGCTTTCTTT

D: TRBD1
J: TRBJ1-1
size: -
V: TRBV5-1
CDR3: CASRGRDRGRETEAFF
DNA: TGCGCCAGCAGGGGCCGGGACAGGGGGCGGGAGACTGAAGCTTTCTTT

D: TRBD1
J: TRBJ2-1
size: -
V: TRBV24-1
CDR3: CATSGDRGLNEQFF
DNA: TGTGCCACCAGTGGGGACAGGGGGCTTAATGAGCAGTTCTTC

D: -
J: TRBJ2-1
size: few
V: TRBV6-1
CDR3: CASSDRADSYNEQFF
DNA: TGTGCCAGCAGTGACCGAGCGGATTCCTACAATGAGCAGTTCTTC

D: -
J: TRBJ1-1
size: -
V: TRBV2
CDR3: CASRTVEAFF
DNA: TGTGCCAGCAGAACAGTAGAAGCTTTCTTT

D: -
J: TRBJ1-1
size: -
V: TRBV15
CDR3: CATSIGRGNTEAFF
DNA: TGTGCCACCAGCATAGGACGGGGGAACACTGAAGCTTTCTTT

D: TRBD1
J: TRBJ1-1
size: -
V: TRBV6-6
CDR3: CASSRPGQDTEAFF
DNA: TGTGCCAGCAGTCGCCCTGGACAGGACACTGAAGCTTTCTTT

D: -
J: TRBJ2-2
size: -
V: TRBV14
CDR3: CASSQENRARSGELFF
DNA: TGTGCCAGCAGCCAAGAAAACAGGGCTCGTAGCGGGGAGCTGTTTTTT

D: TRBD2
J: TRBJ2-7
size: -
V: TRBV19
CDR3: CASSTSWGGFYEQYF
DNA: TGTGCCAGTAGTACCTCATGGGGGGGTTTCTACGAGCAGTACTTC

D: TRBD2
J: TRBJ2-1
size: -
V: TRBV10-2
CDR3: CASSEKLAARYNEQFF
DNA: TGCGCCAGCAGTGAGAAACTAGCGGCACGCTACAATGAGCAGTTCTTC

D: -
J: TRBJ1-6
size: many
V: TRBV27
CDR3: CASSWGGLGSPLHF
DNA: TGTGCCAGCAGTTGGGGGGGTTTAGGTTCACCCCTCCACTTT

D: -
J: TRBJ2-3
size: -
V: TRBV14
CDR3: CASSQGGSTDTQYF
DNA: TGTGCCAGCAGCCAAGGGGGCAGCACAGATACGCAGTATTTT

D: -
J: TRBJ2-1
size: -
V: TRBV5-8
CDR3: CASDRPYNEQFF
DNA: TGTGCCAGTGACAGACCCTACAATGAGCAGTTCTTC

D: -
J: TRBJ2-7
size: -
V: TRBV7-2
CDR3: CASSLAGAAVSSEQYF
DNA: TGTGCCAGCAGCTTAGCGGGGGCTGCAGTCTCTTCCGAGCAGTACTTC

D: -
J: TRBJ1-1
size: -
V: TRBV5-1
CDR3: CASSPGGEAVAFF
DNA: TGCGCCAGCAGCCCCGGAGGGGAGGCGGTAGCTTTCTTT

D: -
J: TRBJ1-2
size: -
V: TRBV27
CDR3: CASSLNKGGGSYGYTF
DNA: TGTGCCAGCAGTTTAAATAAAGGGGGAGGGTCCTATGGCTACACCTTC

D: TRBD1
J: TRBJ1-2
size: -
V: TRBV15
CDR3: CATSRDTGTGTSYGYTF
DNA: TGTGCCACCAGCAGAGACACCGGGACAGGGACGAGCTATGGCTACACCTTC

D: TRBD1
J: TRBJ1-1
size: few
V: TRBV4-1
CDR3: CARGTGNTEAFF
DNA: TGCGCCCGCGGGACAGGGAACACTGAAGCTTTCTTT